These 17 T cell receptor beta chains were sequenced from one sample in a study of T cell repertoires in cytomegalovirus infection. What these receptors recognize is not known. TCRdb re-called the reads with MiXCR, one entry per CDR3 protein. The sample shows 750,000 to 900,000 distinct CDR3 sequences, 25% to 30% of them seen only once. The source material was cultured CD8+ T cells from PBMCs, sampled from culture after CMV antigen stimulation. The origin of the receptors is a human donor in good health (CMV status not recorded). Some clones in this sample may be carry-over from other donors' samples.

The chain joins TRBV3-1 to TRBJ2-1; the match to TRBD2 covers 12 bases. Unmatched junction bases numbered 4, after V lost 0 bases and J lost 7 bases. The CDR3 totals 16 residues. From germline, CDR1 is LGHDT and CDR2 YNNKEL (reference sequence). As DNA, the CDR3 is TGTGCCAGCAGCCAAGATTGGACTAGCGGGGATAATGAGCAGTTCTTC. Translated: CASSQDWTSGDNEQFF.

The table lists this clonotype with a few counts. The rearrangement joins TRBV6-1 to TRBJ1-4, with D hard to call. Germline CDR1 reads MNHNS; CDR2 reads SASEGT. The CDR3 totals 16 residues. Trimming took off 2 bases at V and 0 bases at J, with 10 bases between the two ends. The CDR3 nucleotides read TGTGCCAGCAGTGAACTATACCTTACAACTAATGAAAAACTGTTTTTT. Translating it yields CASSELYLTTNEKLFF.

Notes on this clonotype: A read error may account for a junction end that differs from germline. The rearrangement links TRBV4-1 to TRBJ2-5; D remains unclear. Germline CDR1 is MGHRA and CDR2 is YSYEKL. CDR3 size: 17 residues. The CDR3 DNA follows: TGTGCCAGCAGCCAAGATATACGACCTTATGTCGCGGAGACCCAGTACTTC. It codes for CASSQDIRPYVAETQYF.

V gene TRBV7-4 combines with J gene TRBJ1-4; D not resolved. Trimming removed 5 bases from V and 10 bases from J, with 14 bases in between. There are 13 residues in the CDR3. CDR1 and CDR2 from the germline V gene are SGHVT and SQSDAQ. The CDR3 spells CASSQDVGVKLFF. The CDR3 nucleotides read TGTGCCAGCAGCCAGGACGTCGGAGTAAAACTGTTTTTT.

V is TRBV29-1 and J is TRBJ2-1; D is possibly TRBD1 or TRBD2 (5 bases each). Deletions cut 7 bases from V and 9 bases from J, with 16 bases between. The CDR3 sequence is 12 residues long. Germline-derived CDR1 and CDR2 are SQVTM and ANQGSEA. As DNA, the CDR3 is TGCAGCGCCTACGGAGGACACGGTGAGCAGTTCTTC. Protein: CSAYGGHGEQFF.

The chain employs TRBV25-1 and TRBJ1-2; the D gene is possibly TRBD1 (5 bases). V was shortened by 0 bases and J by 8 bases, with 10 bases between the two germline ends. The germline gives CDR1 MGHDK, CDR2 SYGVNS. The CDR3 contains 13 residues. The CDR3 sequence is CASSEYGGWGYTF. The CDR3 bases are TGTGCCAGCAGTGAATATGGGGGATGGGGCTACACCTTC.

This chain uses TRBV4-1 with TRBJ2-7; 12 positions match TRBD1. This CDR3 spans 18 amino acids. The V gene end was trimmed by 0 bases and the J gene end by 4 bases; junction bases not matched to a gene: 10. Germline assignment: CDR1 MGHRA and CDR2 YSYEKL. CDR3 bases: TGCGCCAGCAGCCAAGAACTGGGACAGGGGGCTTTCTCGTACGAGCAGTACTTC. Its protein is CASSQELGQGAFSYEQYF.

The rearrangement links TRBV20-1 to TRBJ2-3, with 10 bases that match TRBD1. The trim removed 6 bases at V and 4 bases at J, leaving 7 bases unmatched. Per the germline V gene, CDR1 is DFQATT and CDR2 is SNEGSKA (reference sequence). This CDR3 spans 14 amino acids. The CDR3 sequence: CSASDRGHADTQYF. DNA of the CDR3: TGCAGTGCATCCGACAGGGGGCACGCAGATACGCAGTATTTT.

The chain joins TRBV6-2 or TRBV6-3 to TRBJ2-2; 7 nucleotides agree with TRBD1. Germline V CDR1 and CDR2: MNHEY, SVGEGT. This CDR3 has 13 residues. V trimming: 6 bases; J trimming: 4 bases; junction bases outside the gene matches: 2. Here the CDR3 reads CASSWDSTGELFF. CDR3 DNA sequence: TGTGCCAGCAGCTGGGACAGCACCGGGGAGCTGTTTTTT.

This chain connects TRBV10-3 to TRBJ1-5; D gene unclear. The CDR3 is made up of 14 amino acids. The germline V gene has CDR1 ENHRY and CDR2 SYGVKD. Trimming removed 4 bases from V and 0 bases from J, with 7 bases in between. The CDR3 here is CAISGGYSNQPQHF. The CDR3 bases are TGTGCCATCAGTGGCGGATATAGCAATCAGCCCCAGCATTTT.

This clonotype was seen only a few times. The rearrangement joins TRBV6-5 to TRBJ1-1; possible D gene TRBD1, 5 bases. Trimming removed 0 bases at V and 2 bases at J, with 10 bases between. Germline V gene lookup returns CDR1 MNHEY and CDR2 SVGAGI. The CDR3 spans 15 residues. DNA for the CDR3: TGTGCCAGCAGTTACTCAGGGGTGGGAAACACTGAAGCTTTCTTT. Protein sequence: CASSYSGVGNTEAFF.

This clonotype appeared a few times. The CDR3 bases are TGTGCCAGCAGCTTAGTCTGGGGGCGAGAGACCCAGTACTTC. This gives the protein CASSLVWGRETQYF. The chain is built from TRBV11-2 and TRBJ2-5; D might be TRBD1 (6 bases). This CDR3 has 14 residues. Germline V lookup: CDR1 SGHAT, CDR2 FQNNGV. The germline V and J ends were trimmed by 1 base and 4 bases, with 10 bases remaining between them.

This clonotype was counted only a few times. This sequence joins TRBV6-4 and TRBJ2-1, with 8 bases identical to TRBD2. The V gene end was trimmed by 0 bases and the J gene end by 7 bases; junction bases not matched to a gene: 2. The CDR3 extends over 14 amino acids. Per germline, CDR1 MRHNA and CDR2 SNTAGT. The CDR3 sequence: CASSDSLAGNEQFF. The CDR3 coding sequence is TGTGCCAGCAGTGACTCCTTAGCGGGAAATGAGCAGTTCTTC.

The chain carries TRBV6-6 and TRBJ1-2; D is perhaps TRBD1 (5 bases). Germline CDR1 is MNHNY and CDR2 is SVGAGI (reference sequence). CDR3 length: 14 amino acids. The ends were cut back, 6 bases at V and 4 bases at J, with 15 bases in the middle. CDR3 sequence reads: CASRGTDEFYGYTF. Here the CDR3 DNA reads TGTGCCAGCAGGGGGACGGATGAATTCTATGGCTACACCTTC.

V usage is TRBV7-6 and J usage is TRBJ1-2; no reliable D call. Germline lookup yields CDR1 SGHVS and CDR2 FNYEAQ. V was cut by 5 bases and J by 7 bases, with 17 bases left in between. This CDR3 has 14 amino acids. CDR3 sequence reads: CASSPRRGFGGYTF. As DNA, the CDR3 is TGTGCCAGCAGCCCAAGAAGAGGGTTTGGTGGCTACACCTTC. Full variable domain (outside the CDR3, taken from reference TRBV7-6 and TRBJ1-2): GAGVSQSPRYKVTKRGQDVALRCDPISGHVSLYWYRQALGQGPEFLTYFNYEAQQDKSGLPNDRFSAERPEGSISTLTIQRTEQRDSAMYRCASSPRRGFGGYTFGSGTRLTVV.

The rearrangement links TRBV5-5 to TRBJ2-7, with TRBD2 identical over 10 bases. V was clipped by 2 bases and J by 7 bases; unmatched bases: 3. The CDR3 is 13 residues long. Germline V gene data show CDR1 as SGHKS and CDR2 as YYEKEE (reference sequence). The CDR3 region is CASSLAGGREQYV. CDR3 bases: TGTGCCAGCAGCTTAGCGGGGGGGCGGGAGCAGTACGTC.

CDR3 amino acids: CASTGQWNEQFF. In nucleotides, the CDR3 is TGTGCCAGCACCGGACAGTGGAATGAGCAGTTCTTC. The J gene is TRBJ2-1, the V gene TRBV6-2 or TRBV6-3, with D maybe TRBD1 (6 bases). V lost 7 bases and J lost 7, with 11 bases in between. The germline gives CDR1 MNHEY, CDR2 SVGEGT. The CDR3 consists of 12 residues.